This T cell receptor (beta chain) was found in a study of shared clonotypes between healthy human individuals. Authors' methods: Junction-only immunoSEQ sequences carried no quality scores, so filtering differed. The method was immunoSEQ multiplex PCR; TCRdb's version includes in-frame clones alone and lacks a portion of them. The V and J calls and clone size come from that table; D and trimming were worked out from the DNA. The data show about 1.1 million clones, with around three quarters seen just once and 0.55% to 0.7% held by the top ten. The study's findings and limits: Generally, estimated richness proved larger in naive subsets than it did in memory subsets. Four donors shared approximately 5% of their naive CD4 clonotypes.

As regards this clone: Its antigen is undetermined.

Sequencing was carried out using memory CD4+ T cells from PBMCs. Subset specified: CD45RA-negative fraction. The TCR was taken from a man between 18 and 35 years old in good health. Some clones in this sample may be carry-over from other donors' samples.

Here the CDR3 reads CASSESFSRREGRADTQYF. The CDR3 bases are TGCGCCAGCAGTGAGTCTTTTTCGAGGCGGGAGGGCCGGGCAGATACGCAGTATTTT. The chain recombines TRBV10-1 with TRBJ2-3; TRBD2 matches 9 bases. The length of the CDR3 is 19 residues. Per germline, CDR1 WNHNN and CDR2 SYGVQD (reference sequence). V lost 0 bases to trimming and J lost 4 bases; unmatched junction nucleotides: 14.